This is a list of T cell receptor beta chains from one sample in a study of regulatory dendritic cells for organ transplantation. The data were produced by immunoSEQ multiplex PCR, yet TCRdb's version contains in-frame clones alone and is incomplete. The sample lists about 38,000 clones; 85% to 95% were seen once. Material for sequencing was naive CD8+ T cells from blood. All receptors derive from a human donor in good health. CDR3s include the opening cysteine and the closing phenylalanine or tryptophan. The D gene is left open where the match is weak. The listing skips clone size in some rows; elsewhere it reads once, few, many or a size class.

v_call: TRBV4-3
j_call: TRBJ1-3
clone_size: -
d_call: -
cdr3_aa: CASSQLGGASGNTIYF
cdr3_nt: TGCGCCAGCAGCCAGCTAGGCGGGGCATCTGGAAACACCATATATTTT

v_call: TRBV29-1
j_call: TRBJ1-2
clone_size: -
d_call: TRBD1
cdr3_aa: CSARTGRGYGYTF
cdr3_nt: TGCAGCGCGCGGACAGGGAGAGGTTATGGCTACACCTTC

v_call: TRBV2
j_call: TRBJ2-1
clone_size: -
d_call: TRBD2
cdr3_aa: CASLFSGGIDEQFF
cdr3_nt: TGTGCCAGCCTTTTCAGCGGGGGGATCGATGAGCAGTTCTTC

v_call: TRBV25-1
j_call: TRBJ2-1
clone_size: -
d_call: -
cdr3_aa: CASSLTSSYNEQFF
cdr3_nt: TGTGCCAGCAGTTTAACCAGCTCCTACAATGAGCAGTTCTTC

v_call: TRBV9
j_call: TRBJ2-1
clone_size: -
d_call: -
cdr3_aa: CASSVAARDTYNEQFF
cdr3_nt: TGTGCCAGCAGCGTAGCAGCTCGGGACACCTACAATGAGCAGTTCTTC

v_call: TRBV10-3
j_call: TRBJ2-2
clone_size: -
d_call: -
cdr3_aa: CAISGNTGELFF
cdr3_nt: TGTGCCATCAGTGGGAACACCGGGGAGCTGTTTTTT

v_call: TRBV27
j_call: TRBJ1-1
clone_size: -
d_call: -
cdr3_aa: CASRPTTGNTEAFF
cdr3_nt: TGTGCCAGCAGGCCCACAACGGGGAACACTGAAGCTTTCTTT

v_call: TRBV9
j_call: TRBJ2-5
clone_size: -
d_call: -
cdr3_aa: CASSPSPGALQETQYF
cdr3_nt: TGTGCCAGCAGCCCCTCCCCAGGGGCCCTCCAAGAGACCCAGTACTTC

v_call: TRBV2
j_call: TRBJ1-5
clone_size: -
d_call: -
cdr3_aa: CASSDLAGATRHQPQHF
cdr3_nt: TGTGCCAGCAGTGATTTGGCAGGGGCGACTAGGCATCAGCCCCAGCATTTT

v_call: TRBV7-9
j_call: TRBJ2-1
clone_size: -
d_call: TRBD1
cdr3_aa: CASSFAIGTGSNEQFF
cdr3_nt: TGTGCCAGCAGCTTCGCGATAGGGACAGGGTCCAATGAGCAGTTCTTC

v_call: TRBV18
j_call: TRBJ1-1
clone_size: few
d_call: TRBD1
cdr3_aa: CASSLIYRTGDTEAFF
cdr3_nt: TGTGCCAGCTCACTCATCTACCGGACAGGGGACACTGAAGCTTTCTTT

v_call: TRBV11-2
j_call: TRBJ2-5
clone_size: -
d_call: TRBD2
cdr3_aa: CASSLAAGGQFRETQYF
cdr3_nt: TGTGCCAGCAGCTTAGCGGCGGGAGGGCAATTTCGAGAGACCCAGTACTTC

v_call: TRBV6-5
j_call: TRBJ2-7
clone_size: -
d_call: -
cdr3_aa: CASSYSTRAYEQYF
cdr3_nt: TGTGCCAGCAGTTACTCGACCAGGGCCTACGAGCAGTACTTC

v_call: TRBV13
j_call: TRBJ2-1
clone_size: once
d_call: TRBD2
cdr3_aa: CASSLGPSGRFGEQFF
cdr3_nt: TGTGCCAGCAGCTTAGGCCCTAGCGGGAGGTTTGGAGAGCAGTTCTTC

v_call: TRBV7-3
j_call: TRBJ2-1
clone_size: -
d_call: -
cdr3_aa: CASSRPNSDEQFF
cdr3_nt: TGTGCCAGCAGCCGACCTAATAGCGATGAGCAGTTCTTC